This T cell receptor beta chain is from a study of blood T cell repertoires in COVID-19. Study information: T cells, B-cell-depleted T cells, or PBMCs supplied cDNA or gDNA.

The assay was immunoSEQ multiplex PCR, and TCRdb's table has in-frame clones only and misses some. The sample yields 80,000 to 100,000 clones, over 75% seen once. This CDR3 is built from 14 residues. Germline V gene sequence: CDR1 SGHNT, CDR2 YYREEE (reference sequence). V lost 4 bases, J lost 3 bases, and 6 bases stayed unmatched. The TCR comes from a human donor in a cohort sampled during active COVID-19. V usage is TRBV5-4 and J usage is TRBJ1-1; 7 positions agree with TRBD1. Sample: peripheral blood. The CDR3 DNA follows: TGTGCCAGCAGCAGACCAGGGGGTGACACTGAAGCTTTCTTT. Protein sequence: CASSRPGGDTEAFF.